This T cell receptor beta chain was sequenced for a study of CD8 T cells in Susac syndrome. RNA, at about 0.5 to 1 ug, was reverse transcribed with random hexamers. Using its own MiXCR run on the immunoSEQ multiplex PCR reads, TCRdb lists one record per CDR3 protein. The data hold some 260,000 distinct CDR3 sequences, with 70% to 90% observed a single time. Sequencing targeted TCR beta in blood CD8+ and CD4+ T cells. The V gene's germline CDR1 is MGHRA and CDR2 YSYEKL. The CDR3 totals 13 residues. Trimming left V 0 bases short and J 4 bases short, with 7 bases between. The sequence derives from a human donor with multiple sclerosis. This chain connects TRBV4-1 to TRBJ2-7; D remains unclear. What was sequenced was CD8+ T cells from PBMCs. CDR3 sequence: CASSQEIRYEQYF. The CDR3 nucleotides read TGCGCCAGCAGCCAAGAGATCCGATACGAGCAGTACTTC.